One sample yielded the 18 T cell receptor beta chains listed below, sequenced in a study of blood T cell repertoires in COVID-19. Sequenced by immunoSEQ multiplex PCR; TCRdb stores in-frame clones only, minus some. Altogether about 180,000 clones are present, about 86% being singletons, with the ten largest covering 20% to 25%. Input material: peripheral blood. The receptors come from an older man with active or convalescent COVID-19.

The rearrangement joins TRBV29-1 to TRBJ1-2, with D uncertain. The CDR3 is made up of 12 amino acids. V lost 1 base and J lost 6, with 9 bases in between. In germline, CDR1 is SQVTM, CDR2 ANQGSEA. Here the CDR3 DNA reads TGCAGCGTTGAAGGGTCCGGGAATGGCTACACCTTC. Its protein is CSVEGSGNGYTF.

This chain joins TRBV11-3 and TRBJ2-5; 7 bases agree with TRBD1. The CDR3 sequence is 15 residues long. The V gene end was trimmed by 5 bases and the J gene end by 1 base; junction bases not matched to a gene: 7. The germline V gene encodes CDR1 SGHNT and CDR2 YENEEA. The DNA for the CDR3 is TGTGCCAGCAGCCTAAAGACAGGGTTCCAAGAGACCCAGTACTTC. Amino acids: CASSLKTGFQETQYF. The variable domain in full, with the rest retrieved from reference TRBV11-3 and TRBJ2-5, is EAGVVQSPRYKIIEKKQPVAFWCNPISGHNTLYWYLQNLGQGPELLIRYENEEAVDDSQLPKDRFSAERLKGVDSTLKIQPAELGDSAVYLCASSLKTGFQETQYFGPGTRLLVL.

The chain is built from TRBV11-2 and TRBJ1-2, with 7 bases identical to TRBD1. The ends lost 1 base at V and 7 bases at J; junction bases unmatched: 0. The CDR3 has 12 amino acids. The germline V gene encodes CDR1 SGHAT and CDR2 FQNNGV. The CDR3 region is CASSLAGGGYTF. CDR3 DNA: TGTGCCAGCAGCTTAGCAGGGGGTGGCTACACCTTC.

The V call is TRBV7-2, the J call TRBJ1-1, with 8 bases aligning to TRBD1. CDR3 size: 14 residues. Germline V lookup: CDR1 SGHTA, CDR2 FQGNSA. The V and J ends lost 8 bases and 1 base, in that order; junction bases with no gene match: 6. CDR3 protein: CASGRTGQNTEAFF. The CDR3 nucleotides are TGTGCCAGCGGGCGGACAGGGCAGAACACTGAAGCTTTCTTT.

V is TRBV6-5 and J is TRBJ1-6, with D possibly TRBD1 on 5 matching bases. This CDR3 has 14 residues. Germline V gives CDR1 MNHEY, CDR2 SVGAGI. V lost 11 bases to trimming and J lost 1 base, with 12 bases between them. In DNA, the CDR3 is TGTGCCGGGAGGGGAGCTTCCTATAATTCACCCCTCCACTTT. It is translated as CAGRGASYNSPLHF.

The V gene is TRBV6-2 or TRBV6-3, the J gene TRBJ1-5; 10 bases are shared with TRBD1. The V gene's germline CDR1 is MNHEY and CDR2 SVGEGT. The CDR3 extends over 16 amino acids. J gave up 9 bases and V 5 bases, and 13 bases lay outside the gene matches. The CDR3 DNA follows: TGTGCCAGCAGTCCGAGACAGGGGGCCAGGGAAGTGCCCCAGCATTTT. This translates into CASSPRQGAREVPQHF.

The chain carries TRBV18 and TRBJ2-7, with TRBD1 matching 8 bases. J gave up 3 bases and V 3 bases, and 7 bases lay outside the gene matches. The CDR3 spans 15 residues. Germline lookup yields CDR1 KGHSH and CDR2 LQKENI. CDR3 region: CASSPARTGNYEQYF. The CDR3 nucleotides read TGTGCCAGCTCACCCGCCAGGACAGGGAACTACGAGCAGTACTTC.

The CDR3 DNA reads TGCGCCAGCAGCCCAGCCGGGGGGGTCAGAAGCGGGAGACAAGAGACCCAGTACTTC. It translates to CASSPAGGVRSGRQETQYF. The chain has TRBV5-1 and TRBJ2-5, with 8 bases matching TRBD2. Unmatched junction bases numbered 19, after V lost 4 bases and J lost 2 bases. Germline V gives CDR1 SGHRS, CDR2 YFSETQ. The CDR3 runs 19 residues.

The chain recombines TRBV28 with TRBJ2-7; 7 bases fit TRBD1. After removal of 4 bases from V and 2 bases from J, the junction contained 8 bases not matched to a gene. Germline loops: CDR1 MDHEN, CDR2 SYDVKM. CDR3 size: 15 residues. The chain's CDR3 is CASSSSGTAAYEQYF. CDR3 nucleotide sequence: TGTGCCAGCAGTTCGTCCGGGACAGCCGCCTACGAGCAGTACTTC.

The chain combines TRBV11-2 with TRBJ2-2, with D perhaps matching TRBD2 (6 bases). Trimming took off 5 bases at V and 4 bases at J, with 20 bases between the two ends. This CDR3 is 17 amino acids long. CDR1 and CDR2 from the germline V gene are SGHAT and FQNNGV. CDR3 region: CASSARWTTGVTGELFF. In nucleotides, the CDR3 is TGTGCCAGCAGCGCGCGATGGACTACCGGCGTCACCGGGGAGCTGTTTTTT.

The CDR3 nucleotides read TGTGCCATCAAGGGAGCCACTGAAGCTTTCTTT. Translation: CAIKGATEAFF. The rearrangement uses TRBV10-3 and TRBJ1-1; D gene uncertain. This CDR3 comprises 11 residues. Germline CDR1 ENHRY, CDR2 SYGVKD. V was shortened by 7 bases and J by 4 bases, with 7 bases between the two germline ends.

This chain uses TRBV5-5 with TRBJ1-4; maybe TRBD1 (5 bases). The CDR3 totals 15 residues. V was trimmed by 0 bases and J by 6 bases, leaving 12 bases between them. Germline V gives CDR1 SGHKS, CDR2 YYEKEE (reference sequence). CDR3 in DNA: TGTGCCAGCAGCTTGGCCCTCGGGACTGATGAAAAACTGTTTTTT. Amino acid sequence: CASSLALGTDEKLFF.

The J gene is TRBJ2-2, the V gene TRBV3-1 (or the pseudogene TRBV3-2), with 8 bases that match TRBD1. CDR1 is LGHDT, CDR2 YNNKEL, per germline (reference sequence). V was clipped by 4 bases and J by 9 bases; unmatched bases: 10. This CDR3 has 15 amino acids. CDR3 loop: CASSLRQGLIRELFF. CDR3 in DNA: TGTGCCAGCAGCCTCCGACAGGGGCTGATCAGGGAGCTGTTTTTT.

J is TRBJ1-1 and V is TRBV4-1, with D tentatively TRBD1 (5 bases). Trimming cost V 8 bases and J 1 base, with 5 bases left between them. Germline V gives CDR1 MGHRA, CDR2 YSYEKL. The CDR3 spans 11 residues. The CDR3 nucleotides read TGCGCCAGCGGACAGAACACTGAAGCTTTCTTT. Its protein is CASGQNTEAFF.

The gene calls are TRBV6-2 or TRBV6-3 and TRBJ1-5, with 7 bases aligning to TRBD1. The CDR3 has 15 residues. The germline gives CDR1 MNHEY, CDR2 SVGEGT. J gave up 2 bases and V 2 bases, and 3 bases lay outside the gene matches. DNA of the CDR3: TGTGCCAGCAGTTACAGGGGGCAGGGCAATCAGCCCCAGCATTTT. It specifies CASSYRGQGNQPQHF.

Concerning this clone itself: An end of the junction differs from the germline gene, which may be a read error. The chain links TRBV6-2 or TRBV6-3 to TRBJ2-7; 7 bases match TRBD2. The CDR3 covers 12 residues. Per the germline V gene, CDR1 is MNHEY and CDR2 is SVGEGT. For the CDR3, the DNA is TGTGCCAGCAGTTCCCCCGGACTAGTGTTGAACTTC. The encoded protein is CASSSPGLVLNF.

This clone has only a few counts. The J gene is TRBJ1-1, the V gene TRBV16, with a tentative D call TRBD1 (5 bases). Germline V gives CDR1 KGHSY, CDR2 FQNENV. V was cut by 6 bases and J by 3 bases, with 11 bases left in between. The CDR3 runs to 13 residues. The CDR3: CASSPTRDTEAFF. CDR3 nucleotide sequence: TGTGCCAGCAGTCCGACCAGGGACACTGAAGCTTTCTTT.

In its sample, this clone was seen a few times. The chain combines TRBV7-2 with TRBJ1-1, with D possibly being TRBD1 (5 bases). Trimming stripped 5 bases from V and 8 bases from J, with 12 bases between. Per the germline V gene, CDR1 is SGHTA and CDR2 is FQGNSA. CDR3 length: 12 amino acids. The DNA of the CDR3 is TGTGCCAGCAGCCCCCAGGGTTTCGAAGCTTTCTTT. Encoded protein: CASSPQGFEAFF.